These 30 T cell receptor beta chains were sequenced from one sample in a study of T cell repertoires in cytomegalovirus infection. TCRdb analysed the reads with MiXCR anew, one entry per CDR3 protein. The table has about 340,000 distinct CDR3 sequences, just under 30% seen once. The antigens these receptors bind are not known. Sequencing was performed on cultured PBMCs, taken from culture after CMV antigen stimulation. Receptor source: a human donor in good health (CMV status not recorded). Some clones in this sample may be carry-over from other donors' samples.

This clonotype showed up just a few times. The chain has TRBV20-1 and TRBJ2-5, with a tentative D call TRBD1 (6 bases). V lost 5 bases to trimming and J lost 7 bases, with 26 bases between them. CDR3 size: 16 residues. Germline V gene data show CDR1 as DFQATT and CDR2 as SNEGSKA (reference sequence). The DNA of the CDR3 is TGCAGTGCTGCAAAGGGAACAGGGATTGTAACGGGGACCCAGTACTTC. This gives the protein CSAAKGTGIVTGTQYF.

This clonotype was detected only a few times. The chain employs TRBV6-8 and TRBJ2-2; D gene unclear. The germline CDR1 and CDR2 sequences are MNHGY and SAAAGT. This CDR3 has 15 residues. Between the trimmed V and J ends, which lost 4 bases and 7 bases, there was a span of 16 bases. In nucleotides, the CDR3 is TGTGCCAGCAGTTTCGGACGGATCCTCGGCGGGGAGCTGTTTTTT. This encodes CASSFGRILGGELFF.

The sample holds a few counts of this clonotype. This sequence joins TRBV7-8 and TRBJ1-5, with TRBD1 as a possible D gene (6 bases). This CDR3 comprises 16 residues. The ends were cut back, 4 bases at V and 1 base at J, with 14 bases in the middle. Germline values: CDR1 SGHVS, CDR2 FQNEAQ. In DNA, the CDR3 is TGTGCCAGCAGCTCATACAGGGACACCAGCAATCAGCCCCAGCATTTT. Residues: CASSSYRDTSNQPQHF.

This clonotype was observed a handful of times. The chain links TRBV27 to TRBJ2-3; D unclear. Trimming left V 1 base short and J 0 bases short, with 2 bases between. This CDR3 comprises 13 residues. The germline V gene has CDR1 MNHEY and CDR2 SMNVEV (reference sequence). The chain's CDR3 is CASSLWSTDTQYF. The CDR3 DNA follows: TGTGCCAGCAGTTTATGGAGCACAGATACGCAGTATTTT.

The chain has TRBV12-3 or TRBV12-4 and TRBJ1-1; no definite D call. The V end lost 6 bases, the J end lost 1 base, and 15 bases lay between the germline ends. This CDR3 region has 15 residues. CDR3 DNA: TGTGCCAGCAGCCCGGTGGGGAGGGCGAACACTGAAGCTTTCTTT. It translates to CASSPVGRANTEAFF.

The sample holds a few counts of this clonotype. This chain links TRBV5-4 with TRBJ1-2; possible D gene TRBD1, 5 bases. Germline V gene data show CDR1 as SGHNT and CDR2 as YYREEE (reference sequence). This CDR3 has 11 amino acids. CDR3 bases: TGTGCAGACGGGACGGCCTATGGCTACACCTTC. It yields the protein CADGTAYGYTF.

This clonotype was observed a few times. The chain has TRBV4-1 and TRBJ2-7, with TRBD1 matching 9 bases. V was pared by 0 bases and J by 4 bases, with 7 bases of the junction left unmatched. Germline-derived CDR1 and CDR2 are MGHRA and YSYEKL. This CDR3 is built from 16 residues. Here the CDR3 DNA reads TGCGCCAGCAGCCAAGATTGGGCGGGACAGGGATACGAGCAGTACTTC. Translated: CASSQDWAGQGYEQYF.

This clonotype appeared many times. The chain recombines TRBV6-5 with TRBJ2-3; 13 positions agree with TRBD2. The germline CDR1 and CDR2 sequences are MNHEY and SVGAGI. This CDR3 comprises 16 residues. V was pared by 6 bases and J by 0 bases, with 3 bases of the junction left unmatched. CDR3: CASSGLAGASTDTQYF. CDR3 nucleotides: TGTGCCAGCAGCGGACTAGCGGGGGCCAGCACAGATACGCAGTATTTT.

This clonotype has just a few counts. The rearrangement joins TRBV7-9 to TRBJ2-3; TRBD2 matches 9 bases. V trimming: 0 bases; J trimming: 4 bases; junction bases outside the gene matches: 11. This CDR3 is built from 18 residues. Germline V gives CDR1 SEHNR, CDR2 FQNEAQ (reference sequence). The CDR3 nucleotides are TGTGCCAGCAGCTTAGCGCTCAGAAGTAGCGGGAGAGCAGATACGCAGTATTTT. Its translation is CASSLALRSSGRADTQYF.

The chain couples TRBV2 to TRBJ1-5, with a weak D call TRBD1 (5 bases). The CDR3 sequence is 13 residues long. Germline V gene data show CDR1 as SNHLY and CDR2 as FYNNEI. Trimming removed 8 bases at V and 4 bases at J, with 12 bases between. The CDR3 DNA is TGTGCCAGCTGCCGGGACTCAAATCAGCCCCAGCATTTT. This translates into CASCRDSNQPQHF. The full variable domain, its missing parts supplied by reference TRBV2 and TRBJ1-5, is EPEVTQTPSHQVTQMGQEVILRCVPISNHLYFYWYRQILGQKVEFLVSFYNNEISEKSEIFDDQFSVERPDGSNFTLKIRSTKLEDSAMYFCASCRDSNQPQHFGDGTRLSIL.

V gene TRBV28 combines with J gene TRBJ2-1; D might be TRBD1 (6 bases). This CDR3 contains 11 residues. Trimming shortened V by 6 bases and J by 14 bases, and 14 bases separated the two germline ends. From germline, CDR1 is MDHEN and CDR2 SYDVKM. CDR3 coding DNA: TGTGCCAGCAGATCCACAGGGTTTGAGTTCTTC. It translates to CASRSTGFEFF.

This clonotype was seen at least ten times. The genes are TRBV7-2 and TRBJ1-5; TRBD1 agrees at 11 bases. CDR1 SGHTA and CDR2 FQGNSA come from the germline V gene. Unmatched junction bases numbered 4, after V lost 1 base and J lost 2 bases. This CDR3 is 17 amino acids long. The CDR3 protein is CASSLDPGQGGNQPQHF. The CDR3 nucleotides are TGTGCCAGCAGCTTAGATCCGGGACAGGGGGGCAATCAGCCCCAGCATTTT.

The chain employs TRBV7-9 and TRBJ2-1; 11 bases line up with TRBD2. The V gene's germline CDR1 is SEHNR and CDR2 FQNEAQ (reference sequence). The CDR3 spans 16 residues. V shed 4 bases and J 4 bases; nucleotides not matched to a gene: 6. The CDR3 DNA reads as TGTGCCAGCAGCTACCTCACTAGCGGGGGTTACAATGAGCAGTTCTTC. This encodes CASSYLTSGGYNEQFF.

This clonotype was counted ten times or more. The V gene is TRBV7-2, the J gene TRBJ1-2; D may be TRBD1 (6 bases). Trimming removed 6 bases from V and 8 bases from J, with 19 bases in between. CDR1 is SGHTA, CDR2 FQGNSA, per germline. The CDR3 is 14 residues long. CDR3 DNA: TGTGCCAGCAGAAGAGGGGGGGCCCGGATAGGCTACACCTTC. The encoded protein is CASRRGGARIGYTF.

This clonotype has only a few counts. V usage is TRBV7-2 and J usage is TRBJ2-5; D call uncertain. The CDR3 covers 15 residues. V lost 5 bases and J lost 5, with 18 bases in between. The germline V gene encodes CDR1 SGHTA and CDR2 FQGNSA. CDR3 DNA: TGTGCCAGCAGCACATTTCTACGAGCGAGGGAGACCCAGTACTTC. Encoded protein: CASSTFLRARETQYF.

This clonotype occurred a few times. The rearrangement uses TRBV10-3 and TRBJ2-1; D gene unclear. V dropped 0 bases and J dropped 9 bases, with 9 bases sitting between them. The germline CDR1 and CDR2 sequences are ENHRY and SYGVKD. The CDR3 is 13 amino acids. The CDR3 reads CAISESDGREQFF. CDR3 DNA: TGTGCCATCAGTGAGTCAGATGGGCGTGAGCAGTTCTTC.

A note on this clonotype: No conserved phenylalanine or tryptophan is present at the end of the CDR3, so a read error is the likely explanation. CDR3 nucleotides: TGTGCCAGCAGCTTGGGAACCGGGACTAGCGGGAGGGCCGTGAGTTATGAGCAGTTCTGC. Protein sequence: CASSLGTGTSGRAVSYEQFC. The chain has TRBV7-2 and TRBJ2-1, with 16 bases matching TRBD2. CDR1 and CDR2 (germline): SGHTA, FQGNSA. The CDR3 consists of 20 residues. Unmatched junction bases numbered 16, after V lost 3 bases and J lost 8 bases.

This clonotype was seen a handful of times. V usage is TRBV20-1 and J usage is TRBJ1-5, with 9 bases lining up with TRBD1. The CDR3 has 15 residues. Germline CDR1 DFQATT, CDR2 SNEGSKA (reference sequence). The junction had 9 bases not matched to a gene; V was cut back by 4 bases and J by 5 bases. The CDR3 nucleotides are TGCAGTGCTACCTCCGGGACAGGGAACGATCAGCCCCAGCATTTT. Protein: CSATSGTGNDQPQHF.

This clonotype has ten or more counts. This chain links TRBV7-6 with TRBJ2-1; TRBD1 might be the D (6 bases). The CDR3 length is 16 residues. V shed 5 bases and J shed 0 bases, with 14 bases lying between them. Per the germline V gene, CDR1 is SGHVS and CDR2 is FNYEAQ. Here the CDR3 reads CASSTAGTLSYNEQFF. The CDR3, as DNA: TGTGCCAGCAGCACAGCAGGGACACTCTCCTACAATGAGCAGTTCTTC.

There are a few counts of this clonotype. V gene TRBV29-1 combines with J gene TRBJ1-6; TRBD1 agrees at 7 bases. Germline V CDR1 and CDR2: SQVTM, ANQGSEA. The CDR3 covers 14 residues. The trim removed 6 bases at V and 6 bases at J, leaving 8 bases unmatched. Here the CDR3 reads CSVRSGQTNSPLHF. Here the CDR3 DNA reads TGCAGCGTCCGATCGGGACAGACTAATTCACCCCTCCACTTT.

This chain joins TRBV6-1 and TRBJ1-1, with D hard to call. Germline CDR1 and CDR2: MNHNS and SASEGT. Trimming shortened V by 6 bases and J by 1 base, and 9 bases separated the two germline ends. There are 13 residues in the CDR3. The CDR3 reads CASSPIPNTEAFF. CDR3 sequence (DNA): TGTGCCAGCAGCCCCATTCCGAACACTGAAGCTTTCTTT.

This clonotype was seen more than once but under ten times. The chain couples TRBV6-1 to TRBJ1-2, with TRBD1 as a possible D gene (5 bases). CDR3 length: 12 amino acids. CDR1 and CDR2 (germline): MNHNS, SASEGT. Trimming shortened V by 6 bases and J by 6 bases, and 11 bases separated the two germline ends. Written as DNA, the CDR3 is TGTGCCAGCAGGCAGGGAACCCATGGCTACACCTTC. This translates into CASRQGTHGYTF.

The J gene is TRBJ2-3, the V gene TRBV27; TRBD2 matches 8 bases. The CDR3 is 16 amino acids. Germline V CDR1 and CDR2: MNHEY, SMNVEV (reference sequence). The V segment lost 7 bases and the J segment 2 bases; nucleotides outside the gene matches: 11. The CDR3 is CASTSHRGGSTDTQYF. In DNA form, the CDR3 reads TGTGCCAGCACCTCCCACCGGGGGGGTTCCACAGATACGCAGTATTTT.

This clonotype occurred many times. The J gene is TRBJ1-1, the V gene TRBV4-1; a possible D gene is TRBD1 (6 bases). This CDR3 spans 16 amino acids. Germline lookup yields CDR1 MGHRA and CDR2 YSYEKL. Trimming cost V 1 base and J 0 bases, with 12 bases left between them. Written as DNA, the CDR3 is TGCGCCAGCAGCCAAGTACCGGGACAAGTGAACACTGAAGCTTTCTTT. Residues: CASSQVPGQVNTEAFF.

This clonotype was seen a few times. V is TRBV4-1 and J is TRBJ1-4, with a possible D match to TRBD1 (5 bases). This CDR3 comprises 15 residues. Trimming left V 4 bases short and J 13 bases short, with 22 bases between. Looked up from germline, CDR1 is MGHRA and CDR2 is YSYEKL. The CDR3 nucleotides read TGCGCCAGCAGCCTTCGCGGGACGGACCCCGGCGGACTGTTTTTT. Translating it yields CASSLRGTDPGGLFF.

In its sample, this clonotype was seen a few times. A much larger clone differs from this one at a single base, so this may be a read error. V usage is TRBV19 and J usage is TRBJ1-6; 7 nucleotides line up with TRBD1. Unmatched junction bases numbered 15, after V lost 3 bases and J lost 10 bases. The germline gives CDR1 LNHDA, CDR2 SQIVND (reference sequence). This CDR3 spans 17 amino acids. CDR3 loop: CASSIDLLGGGGSPLHF. The CDR3 coding sequence is TGTGCCAGTAGTATCGACCTTTTGGGAGGGGGCGGATCACCCCTCCACTTT.

This clonotype appeared a single time. The chain carries TRBV3-1 and TRBJ1-2, with a weak D call TRBD1 (6 bases). This CDR3 region has 20 residues. V was trimmed by 4 bases and J by 0 bases, leaving 27 bases between them. Germline assignment: CDR1 LGHDT and CDR2 YNNKEL (reference sequence). The DNA for the CDR3 is TGTGCCAGCAGCCCAAACTTGTGGGAGCAGGACAGCTATCCTAACTATGGCTACACCTTC. It is translated as CASSPNLWEQDSYPNYGYTF.

The chain couples TRBV28 to TRBJ2-3; TRBD2 aligns across 9 bases. With 5 bases clipped from V and 5 bases from J, the junction kept 11 bases outside the gene matches. This CDR3 is 16 amino acids long. Germline assignment: CDR1 MDHEN and CDR2 SYDVKM. CDR3 amino acids: CASSPADAGGQDTQYF. The CDR3 nucleotides are TGTGCCAGCAGTCCCGCCGACGCGGGAGGGCAAGATACGCAGTATTTT.

V is TRBV6-5 and J is TRBJ2-7; the match to TRBD2 covers 9 bases. V shed 0 bases, J shed 4 bases, and the junction held 4 bases outside the gene matches. The length of the CDR3 is 15 residues. Germline values: CDR1 MNHEY, CDR2 SVGAGI. The CDR3 sequence: CASSYSSSGIYEQYF. The CDR3 DNA follows: TGTGCCAGCAGTTACTCGTCTAGCGGGATTTACGAGCAGTACTTC.

The chain combines TRBV12-3 or TRBV12-4 with TRBJ2-1; perhaps TRBD1 as D (6 bases). Trimming shortened V by 4 bases and J by 4 bases, and 23 bases separated the two germline ends. The CDR3 has 18 residues. The CDR3 coding sequence is TGTGCCAGCAGTTCGGGACACGACCGGATTATGGGTTACAATGAGCAGTTCTTC. It is translated as CASSSGHDRIMGYNEQFF.